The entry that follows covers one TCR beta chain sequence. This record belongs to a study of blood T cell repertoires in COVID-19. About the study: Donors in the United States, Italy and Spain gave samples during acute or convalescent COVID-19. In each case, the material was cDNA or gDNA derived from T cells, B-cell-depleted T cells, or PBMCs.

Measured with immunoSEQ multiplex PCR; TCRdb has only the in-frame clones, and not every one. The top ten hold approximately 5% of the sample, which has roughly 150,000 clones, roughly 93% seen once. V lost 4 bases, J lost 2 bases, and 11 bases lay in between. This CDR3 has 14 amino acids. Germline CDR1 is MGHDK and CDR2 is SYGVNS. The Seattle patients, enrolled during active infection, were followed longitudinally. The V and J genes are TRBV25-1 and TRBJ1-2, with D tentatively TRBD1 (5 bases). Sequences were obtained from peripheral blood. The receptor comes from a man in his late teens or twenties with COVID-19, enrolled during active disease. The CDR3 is CASSGGVLNYGYTF. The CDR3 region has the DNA TGTGCCAGCAGTGGGGGGGTCCTAAACTATGGCTACACCTTC.